This TCR beta chain is drawn from a study of T cells in Graves' hyperthyroidism and ophthalmopathy. Study-wide results and caveats: Median prediction lead before ophthalmopathy onset was 6.5 months with the model.

As concerns this clonotype: Its antigen is currently unknown.

This CDR3 comprises 15 residues. Trimming removed 1 base from V and 2 bases from J, with 10 bases in between. The V gene's germline CDR1 is SEHNR and CDR2 FQNEAQ (reference sequence). From RNA transcripts, TCR beta CDR3 regions were amplified. The HTBI set primed first-round TCR CDR3 RT-PCR. MiXCR was run by TCRdb on the multiplex PCR reads, yielding one entry per CDR3 protein. The sample lists fewer than 400,000 distinct CDR3 sequences, approximately 17% seen once, with approximately 35% in the top ten. Hyperthyroidism in the patients, aged 18 to 65, was newly diagnosed and under 2 months in duration.

Sequencing was done on a sample of blood. The sequence came from a man aged 25 to 40 with Graves' hyperthyroidism. The V and J genes are TRBV7-9 and TRBJ2-3; D gene ambiguous. CDR3 coding DNA: TGTGCCAGCAGCTTAGGATGGGCCCCCACAGATACGCAGTATTTT. This codes for CASSLGWAPTDTQYF.